What follows are 8 T cell receptor beta chains derived from one specimen sequenced in a study of neurological immune-mediated disorders. MiXCR, run by TCRdb on the 5' RACE reads, gives a single entry per CDR3 protein. The sample includes approximately 50,000 distinct CDR3 sequences, roughly 8% of them seen just once. Time point indicated: longitudinal time-point 3. Sequencing was carried out using PBMCs. The receptors come from a woman in her forties in good health.

Many counts were recorded for this clonotype. The chain carries TRBV4-3 and TRBJ2-1; possibly TRBD1 for D (6 bases). The CDR3 has 16 amino acids. Trimming pared 3 bases from V and 2 bases from J, leaving 14 bases between. Germline CDR1 reads LGHNA; CDR2 reads YSLEER. CDR3 residues: CASSHDTGSPYNEQFF. CDR3 DNA: TGCGCCAGCAGCCATGATACAGGGTCTCCCTACAATGAGCAGTTCTTC.

At least ten counts were recorded for this clonotype. The chain combines TRBV20-1 with TRBJ2-1, with 8 bases lining up with TRBD2. In germline, CDR1 is DFQATT, CDR2 SNEGSKA (reference sequence). Trimming cost V 3 bases and J 6 bases; bases outside gene matches: 10. The CDR3 has 15 residues. The DNA of the CDR3 is TGCAGTGCTAGTCCTATAGCGGGATTAGGCAATGAGCAGTTCTTC. Protein sequence: CSASPIAGLGNEQFF.

There are many counts of this clonotype. The chain couples TRBV29-1 to TRBJ2-7; unclear D gene. The CDR3 consists of 12 residues. The V and J ends lost 7 bases and 2 bases respectively, with 12 bases between them. Germline loops: CDR1 SQVTM, CDR2 ANQGSEA. The CDR3 coding sequence is TGCAGCGCGCAGGACGTCACCTACGAGCAGTACTTC. As protein: CSAQDVTYEQYF.

The table lists this clonotype with a few counts. J is TRBJ1-6 and V is TRBV6-1; 7 nucleotides line up with TRBD1. Germline CDR1 and CDR2: MNHNS and SASEGT. V lost 8 bases to trimming and J lost 5 bases; unmatched junction nucleotides: 3. This CDR3 is 13 amino acids long. The CDR3 spells CASGTGDNSPLHF. DNA for the CDR3: TGTGCCAGCGGAACAGGGGATAATTCACCCCTCCACTTT.

This clonotype was observed a handful of times. The chain carries TRBV30 and TRBJ2-1; TRBD1 matches 9 bases. V dropped 4 bases and J dropped 8; count of bases not matched to a gene: 6. Germline V gene sequence: CDR1 GTSNPN, CDR2 SVGIG (reference sequence). The CDR3 sequence is 13 residues long. The chain's CDR3 is CAWTGTGLYEQFF. The DNA of the CDR3 is TGTGCCTGGACCGGGACAGGGCTGTATGAGCAGTTCTTC.

This clonotype was recorded many times. The chain recombines TRBV7-2 with TRBJ2-3; 10 positions agree with TRBD2. The CDR3 runs 15 residues. The V and J ends lost 6 bases and 5 bases, in that order; junction bases with no gene match: 8. Germline loops: CDR1 SGHTA, CDR2 FQGNSA. CDR3 sequence reads: CASRLAGAGGDTQYF. The CDR3 nucleotides are TGTGCCAGCAGGCTAGCGGGGGCAGGTGGAGATACGCAGTATTTT.

This clonotype was picked up many times. The rearrangement joins TRBV5-1 to TRBJ1-6; 10 positions match TRBD1. Germline CDR1 SGHRS, CDR2 YFSETQ. The CDR3 loop spans 15 amino acids. The ends lost 0 bases at V and 6 bases at J; junction bases unmatched: 0. The CDR3 DNA sequence: TGCGCCAGCAGCTTGGGGACAGGGGGTAATTCACCCCTCCACTTT. It yields the protein CASSLGTGGNSPLHF.

In this sample, this clonotype turned up many times. The chain recombines TRBV5-5 with TRBJ1-2; D possibly corresponds to TRBD1 (5 bases). Per germline, CDR1 SGHKS and CDR2 YYEKEE (reference sequence). The length of the CDR3 is 16 residues. V was trimmed by 0 bases and J by 3 bases, leaving 15 bases between them. The CDR3 DNA follows: TGTGCCAGCAGCTTGGAGTTCAGGGCAGACCACTATGGCTACACCTTC. This sequence encodes CASSLEFRADHYGYTF. Looking up the rest from reference TRBV5-5 and TRBJ1-2 gives the full variable domain: DAGVTQSPTHLIKTRGQQVTLRCSPISGHKSVSWYQQVLGQGPQFIFQYYEKEERGRGNFPDRFSARQFPNYSSELNVNALLLGDSALYLCASSLEFRADHYGYTFGSGTRLTVV.